A single sample gave rise to the 32 T cell receptor beta chains below, sequenced in a study of patients and donors after allogeneic stem cell transplantation. TCRdb itself ran the RT-PCR reads through MiXCR, one entry per CDR3 protein. The data contain 150,000 to 200,000 distinct CDR3 sequences, 30% of them singletons. What was sequenced was blood, either unsorted or a sorted T cell fraction (not recorded which). Receptor source: a human donor who was either an allogeneic HSCT recipient or a stem cell or donor lymphocyte infusion donor (not recorded which). It is not recorded whose cells these are; they may come from a transplant donor.

This clonotype was detected a few times. The V gene is TRBV4-3, the J gene TRBJ2-1; D is uncertain. There are 15 residues in the CDR3. Per the germline V gene, CDR1 is LGHNA and CDR2 is YSLEER. V shed 4 bases and J shed 6 bases, with 16 bases lying between them. This CDR3 reads CASSRLTNLPNEQFF. The CDR3 nucleotides are TGCGCCAGCAGCCGCCTGACCAACCTCCCCAATGAGCAGTTCTTC.

This chain joins TRBV4-3 and TRBJ2-2; TRBD1 matches 10 bases. Germline V lookup: CDR1 LGHNA, CDR2 YSLEER. Losses at the gene ends were 2 bases for V and 6 bases for J; bases not matched to a gene: 6. The CDR3 runs 16 residues. The CDR3 reads CASSQWTGTGAGELFF. Written as DNA, the CDR3 is TGCGCCAGCAGCCAATGGACCGGGACAGGGGCCGGGGAGCTGTTTTTT.

The rearrangement uses TRBV5-1 and TRBJ2-4; no reliable D call. Germline CDR1 is SGHRS and CDR2 is YFSETQ. The CDR3 is 14 amino acids. The V gene lost 4 bases and the J gene lost 6 bases, with 14 bases spanning the gap. The CDR3: CASSPRAERNIQYF. CDR3 in DNA: TGCGCCAGCAGCCCCCGAGCAGAGAGAAACATTCAGTACTTC.

Here the CDR3 DNA reads TGCAGTGCTAGATCGGGAAGTAATGAAAAACTGTTTTTT. Translation: CSARSGSNEKLFF. J is TRBJ1-4 and V is TRBV20-1; D ambiguous. This CDR3 contains 13 residues. Germline CDR1 is DFQATT and CDR2 is SNEGSKA (reference sequence). Trimming pared 2 bases from V and 4 bases from J, leaving 8 bases between.

This clonotype was detected many times. The chain has TRBV9 and TRBJ1-2, with 8 bases lining up with TRBD1. Trimming removed 4 bases from V and 2 bases from J; junction bases left unmatched: 4. This CDR3 has 14 amino acids. The germline V gene has CDR1 SGDLS and CDR2 YYNGEE. The DNA for the CDR3 is TGTGCCAGCAGCCCCAGACAGGGGAACTATGGCTACACCTTC. This gives the protein CASSPRQGNYGYTF.

This clonotype was counted a few times. The chain recombines TRBV12-3 or TRBV12-4 with TRBJ1-2; possible D gene TRBD1, 6 bases. The ends were cut back, 2 bases at V and 6 bases at J, with 13 bases in the middle. This CDR3 comprises 14 residues. CDR3: CASSLQQGQDGYTF. CDR3 DNA: TGTGCCAGCAGTTTACAGCAGGGGCAGGATGGCTACACCTTC.

Only a few counts were recorded for this clonotype. The CDR3 DNA sequence: TGTGCCAGCAATCCCTCCGGGACAGGCCCACTACCGGATGAAAAACTGTTTTTT. Its translation: CASNPSGTGPLPDEKLFF. The V call is TRBV6-1, the J call TRBJ1-4; 8 bases agree with TRBD1. Looked up from germline, CDR1 is MNHNS and CDR2 is SASEGT. With 7 bases clipped from V and 6 bases from J, the junction kept 19 bases outside the gene matches. The CDR3 is made up of 18 amino acids.

The chain joins TRBV20-1 to TRBJ1-2, with D hard to call. CDR3 length: 12 amino acids. Trimming removed 6 bases at V and 0 bases at J, with 8 bases between. Germline V lookup: CDR1 DFQATT, CDR2 SNEGSKA (reference sequence). CDR3 residues: CSATAPNYGYTF. CDR3 in DNA: TGCAGTGCCACCGCCCCTAACTATGGCTACACCTTC.

This clonotype occurred a few times. This chain joins TRBV7-9 and TRBJ2-4; TRBD1 might be the D (6 bases). V lost 3 bases, J lost 8 bases, and 20 bases lay in between. Germline V gene lookup returns CDR1 SEHNR and CDR2 FQNEAQ (reference sequence). CDR3 length: 16 residues. The CDR3 DNA reads TGTGCCAGCAGCTTCTGGGGTGGGGACATAAGACACATTCAGTACTTC. Its translation is CASSFWGGDIRHIQYF.

This clonotype showed up just a few times. This chain joins TRBV10-3 and TRBJ1-1; D is possibly TRBD1 (5 bases). CDR1 and CDR2 (germline): ENHRY, SYGVKD. The CDR3 contains 14 residues. V shed 6 bases and J shed 0 bases, with 11 bases lying between them. The CDR3: CAIRSGRLNTEAFF. In DNA, the CDR3 is TGTGCCATCAGATCGGGACGTTTGAACACTGAAGCTTTCTTT.

V usage is TRBV7-2 and J usage is TRBJ2-2; 13 bases are shared with TRBD2. Per germline, CDR1 SGHTA and CDR2 FQGNSA. J was trimmed by 6 bases and V by 8 bases; bases with no gene match: 3. This CDR3 comprises 14 residues. The CDR3 nucleotides are TGTGCCAGCCTCGGACTAGCGGGAGCCGGGGAGCTGTTTTTT. Its translation is CASLGLAGAGELFF.

The chain has TRBV7-2 and TRBJ2-5; the D is unclear. Trimming removed 4 bases at V and 2 bases at J, with 5 bases between. CDR3 length equals 12 residues. Germline CDR1 SGHTA, CDR2 FQGNSA. CDR3 bases: TGTGCCAGCAGCTACCTACAAGAGACCCAGTACTTC. Translation gives CASSYLQETQYF.

The chain has TRBV14 and TRBJ2-7; 8 bases agree with TRBD2. The CDR3 is made up of 14 amino acids. Germline V gene sequence: CDR1 SGHDN, CDR2 FVKESK. J lost 3 bases, V lost 3 bases, and 4 bases had no gene match. The CDR3, as DNA: TGTGCCAGCAGCCATCGGACTAGCCTCTACGAGCAGTACTTC. It yields the protein CASSHRTSLYEQYF. The variable domain in full, with the rest retrieved from reference TRBV14 and TRBJ2-7, is EAGVTQFPSHSVIEKGQTVTLRCDPISGHDNLYWYRRVMGKEIKFLLHFVKESKQDESGMPNNRFLAERTGGTYSTLKVQPAELEDSGVYFCASSHRTSLYEQYFGPGTRLTVT.

The chain uses TRBV29-1 and TRBJ2-1; D is unresolved. Germline CDR1 is SQVTM and CDR2 is ANQGSEA. The CDR3 extends over 16 amino acids. V was pared by 1 base and J by 2 bases, with 15 bases between. DNA of the CDR3: TGCAGCGTTGAAGCTGTTTGGTACAGCACCTACAATGAGCAGTTCTTC. Its translation: CSVEAVWYSTYNEQFF.

V gene TRBV13 combines with J gene TRBJ1-5, with TRBD1 as a possible D gene (5 bases). Trimming took 3 bases from V and 2 from J, leaving 14 bases between them. CDR1 is PRHDT and CDR2 is FYEKMQ in the germline V gene (reference sequence). This CDR3 is built from 16 residues. CDR3 region: CASSLGPPAGNQPQHF. The CDR3 coding sequence is TGTGCCAGCAGCTTGGGACCCCCGGCGGGCAATCAGCCCCAGCATTTT.

This clonotype was seen many times. The V gene is TRBV29-1, the J gene TRBJ1-1; 9 bases are shared with TRBD1. Trimming at V came to 0 bases and at J to 7 bases, leaving 3 bases not matched to a gene. The V gene's germline CDR1 is SQVTM and CDR2 ANQGSEA. The CDR3 runs to 13 residues. The CDR3 loop reads CSVEDRTGVEAFF. In nucleotides, the CDR3 is TGCAGCGTTGAAGACCGGACAGGGGTTGAAGCTTTCTTT.

This clonotype was detected many times. The chain combines TRBV29-1 with TRBJ1-3; no firm D call. This CDR3 is 13 amino acids long. CDR1 SQVTM and CDR2 ANQGSEA come from the germline V gene. V lost 6 bases to trimming and J lost 4 bases, with 13 bases between them. This chain's CDR3 is CSVAGRFGNTIYF. In DNA form, the CDR3 reads TGCAGCGTCGCCGGCAGGTTCGGAAACACCATATATTTT.

This chain joins TRBV3-1 and TRBJ2-7; D is unresolved. Germline-derived CDR1 and CDR2 are LGHDT and YNNKEL (reference sequence). The CDR3 consists of 13 residues. V was clipped by 5 bases and J by 6 bases, with 14 bases between them. CDR3 sequence reads: CASSEGSIGEQYF. CDR3 bases: TGTGCCAGCAGCGAAGGGTCTATCGGCGAGCAGTACTTC.

This clonotype was seen a handful of times. The genes are TRBV11-2 and TRBJ1-2; D ambiguous. The CDR3 runs to 13 residues. Germline CDR1 SGHAT, CDR2 FQNNGV. V lost 5 bases and J 4 bases, leaving 11 bases between the germline ends. The DNA for the CDR3 is TGTGCCAGCAGCCCAAGCGGCCCCTATGGCTACACCTTC. Residues: CASSPSGPYGYTF. Using reference TRBV11-2 and TRBJ1-2 for the parts outside the CDR3, the full variable domain is EAGVAQSPRYKIIEKRQSVAFWCNPISGHATLYWYQQILGQGPKLLIQFQNNGVVDDSQLPKDRFSAERLKGVDSTLKIQPAKLEDSAVYLCASSPSGPYGYTFGSGTRLTVV.

The chain recombines TRBV11-2 with TRBJ1-1; weak D call: TRBD1 (6 bases). The CDR3 loop spans 13 amino acids. CDR1 SGHAT and CDR2 FQNNGV come from the germline V gene. V was shortened by 3 bases and J by 4 bases, with 9 bases between the two germline ends. CDR3 residues: CASSFRDITEAFF. In nucleotides, the CDR3 is TGTGCCAGCAGCTTCCGGGACATCACTGAAGCTTTCTTT.

The chain has TRBV10-3 and TRBJ2-1; TRBD2 agrees at 7 bases. The CDR3 contains 10 residues. The trim removed 10 bases at V and 15 bases at J, leaving 9 bases unmatched. Germline V gene data show CDR1 as ENHRY and CDR2 as SYGVKD. CDR3 sequence reads: CATRTRGMFF. The CDR3 DNA is TGTGCCACACGGACTAGGGGCATGTTCTTC.

The chain combines TRBV7-9 with TRBJ2-7, with 7 nucleotides matching TRBD2. V shed 5 bases and J 5 bases; nucleotides not matched to a gene: 9. CDR1 SEHNR and CDR2 FQNEAQ come from the germline V gene (reference sequence). The CDR3 contains 14 residues. The CDR3 DNA reads as TGTGCCAGCAGCAACAGCGGGAACCCCCACGAGCAGTACTTC. Its translation is CASSNSGNPHEQYF. Variable domain in full (rest from reference TRBV7-9 and TRBJ2-7): DTGVSQNPRHKITKRGQNVTFRCDPISEHNRLYWYRQTLGQGPEFLTYFQNEAQLEKSRLLSDRFSAERPKGSFSTLEIQRTEQGDSAMYLCASSNSGNPHEQYFGPGTRLTVT.

V and J are TRBV4-3 and TRBJ2-7; TRBD2 matches at 9 bases. J gave up 2 bases and V 4 bases, and 9 bases lay outside the gene matches. This CDR3 spans 16 amino acids. Germline-derived CDR1 and CDR2 are LGHNA and YSLEER. In DNA, the CDR3 is TGCGCCAGCAGCCCTGGGGCGGGAGGGCCGCCCTACGAGCAGTACTTC. It codes for CASSPGAGGPPYEQYF.

This clonotype was seen a few times. The chain combines TRBV20-1 with TRBJ2-7; 10 bases line up with TRBD2. Germline CDR1 DFQATT, CDR2 SNEGSKA (reference sequence). Trimming at V came to 1 base and at J to 2 bases, leaving 5 bases not matched to a gene. The CDR3 is made up of 15 amino acids. CDR3 sequence (DNA): TGCAGTGCTAGAGCGAGGCTAGCGGGAGCCTACGAGCAGTACTTC. Amino acids: CSARARLAGAYEQYF.

V gene TRBV4-3 combines with J gene TRBJ2-5, with D tentatively TRBD2 (5 bases). V lost 0 bases and J 2 bases, leaving 16 bases between the germline ends. This CDR3 has 17 residues. Per the germline V gene, CDR1 is LGHNA and CDR2 is YSLEER. The CDR3 DNA reads as TGCGCCAGCAGCCAAGAATTCTCGGGTTCGGGACAAGAGACCCAGTACTTC. Translated: CASSQEFSGSGQETQYF.

J is TRBJ2-7 and V is TRBV28; possible D gene TRBD2, 5 bases. Germline CDR1 and CDR2: MDHEN and SYDVKM. The CDR3 is made up of 13 amino acids. V lost 5 bases, J lost 3 bases, and 11 bases lay in between. CDR3 amino acids: CASSEGSLYEQYF. CDR3 nucleotides: TGTGCCAGCAGTGAGGGTAGTCTCTACGAGCAGTACTTC.

V and J are TRBV7-2 and TRBJ2-5; D ambiguous. The V end lost 2 bases, the J end lost 0 bases, and 10 bases lay between the germline ends. The V gene's germline CDR1 is SGHTA and CDR2 FQGNSA. This CDR3 is 15 amino acids long. The CDR3 spells CASSLSTAYQETQYF. The CDR3 DNA follows: TGTGCCAGCAGCTTATCAACAGCGTACCAAGAGACCCAGTACTTC.

The V and J genes are TRBV6-1 and TRBJ1-2; the D gene is possibly TRBD1 (6 bases). Germline CDR1 reads MNHNS; CDR2 reads SASEGT. Trimming took 4 bases from V and 8 from J, leaving 11 bases between them. CDR3 size: 12 residues. The CDR3 nucleotides are TGTGCCAGCAGTGGCCACAGGGACGGCTACACCTTC. Amino acid sequence: CASSGHRDGYTF.

The chain has TRBV20-1 and TRBJ2-1, with 9 bases lining up with TRBD2. V dropped 3 bases and J dropped 9; count of bases not matched to a gene: 12. The germline V gene has CDR1 DFQATT and CDR2 SNEGSKA (reference sequence). This CDR3 comprises 15 residues. As DNA, the CDR3 is TGCAGTGCTAGTGTCCGTAGCGGGAGAGGTGGTGAGCAGTTCTTC. It translates to CSASVRSGRGGEQFF.

This rearrangement joins TRBV15 to TRBJ2-7; a weak D match, TRBD1 (6 bases). There are 18 residues in the CDR3. Germline V gene data show CDR1 as LNHNV and CDR2 as YYDKDF (reference sequence). V lost 1 base, J lost 0 bases, and 19 bases lay in between. The CDR3, as DNA: TGTGCCACCAGCAGAGTGCTATGGGGAACGGGACACTCCTACGAGCAGTACTTC. It codes for CATSRVLWGTGHSYEQYF.

This clonotype has more than one count but fewer than ten. This chain uses TRBV7-9 with TRBJ1-3; weak D call: TRBD1 (6 bases). Trimming left V 7 bases short and J 2 bases short, with 18 bases between. The CDR3 sequence is 16 residues long. The germline gives CDR1 SEHNR, CDR2 FQNEAQ (reference sequence). The CDR3 DNA sequence: TGTGCCAGCATTCGTGGACAGATGATGACTGGAAACACCATATATTTT. This encodes CASIRGQMMTGNTIYF.

This chain joins TRBV5-1 and TRBJ1-4; no reliable D call. The germline gives CDR1 SGHRS, CDR2 YFSETQ. Trimming left V 0 bases short and J 0 bases short, with 6 bases between. The CDR3 sequence is 15 residues long. The CDR3 sequence is CASSLDSATNEKLFF. Here the CDR3 DNA reads TGCGCCAGCAGCTTGGATTCTGCAACTAATGAAAAACTGTTTTTT.